Given below is one T cell receptor beta chain in context. This sample was included in a study of shared clonotypes between healthy human individuals. Assay: immunoSEQ multiplex PCR; the TCRdb copy retains only in-frame clones and omits some. The table has roughly 700,000 clones, 90% seen once. The sequencing input was memory CD8+ T cells from PBMCs. Specified subset: CD45RO+ cells pooled with CCR7-negative TemRA cells. The receptor was isolated from a young man in good health. Some clones in this sample may be carry-over from other donors' samples.

Written as DNA, the CDR3 is TGCGCCAGCAGCTTTGCGTCTAGCGGGAACTACGAGCAGTACTTC. Translation: CASSFASSGNYEQYF. V usage is TRBV5-1 and J usage is TRBJ2-7; 9 nucleotides match TRBD2. Germline loops: CDR1 SGHRS, CDR2 YFSETQ. The CDR3 extends over 15 amino acids. V shed 2 bases and J 3 bases; nucleotides not matched to a gene: 6.